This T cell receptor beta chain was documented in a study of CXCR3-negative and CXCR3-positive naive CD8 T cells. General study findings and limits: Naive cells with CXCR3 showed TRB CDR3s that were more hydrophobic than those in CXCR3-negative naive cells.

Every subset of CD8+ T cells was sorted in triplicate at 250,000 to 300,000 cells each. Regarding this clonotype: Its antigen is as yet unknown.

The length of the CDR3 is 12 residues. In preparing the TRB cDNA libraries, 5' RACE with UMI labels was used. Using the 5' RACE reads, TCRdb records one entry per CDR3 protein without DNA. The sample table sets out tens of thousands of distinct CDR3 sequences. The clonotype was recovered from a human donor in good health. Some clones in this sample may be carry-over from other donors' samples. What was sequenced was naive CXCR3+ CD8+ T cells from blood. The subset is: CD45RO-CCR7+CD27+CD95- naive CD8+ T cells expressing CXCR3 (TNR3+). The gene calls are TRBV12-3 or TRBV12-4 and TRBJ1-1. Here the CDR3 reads CASSLVGVEAFF.